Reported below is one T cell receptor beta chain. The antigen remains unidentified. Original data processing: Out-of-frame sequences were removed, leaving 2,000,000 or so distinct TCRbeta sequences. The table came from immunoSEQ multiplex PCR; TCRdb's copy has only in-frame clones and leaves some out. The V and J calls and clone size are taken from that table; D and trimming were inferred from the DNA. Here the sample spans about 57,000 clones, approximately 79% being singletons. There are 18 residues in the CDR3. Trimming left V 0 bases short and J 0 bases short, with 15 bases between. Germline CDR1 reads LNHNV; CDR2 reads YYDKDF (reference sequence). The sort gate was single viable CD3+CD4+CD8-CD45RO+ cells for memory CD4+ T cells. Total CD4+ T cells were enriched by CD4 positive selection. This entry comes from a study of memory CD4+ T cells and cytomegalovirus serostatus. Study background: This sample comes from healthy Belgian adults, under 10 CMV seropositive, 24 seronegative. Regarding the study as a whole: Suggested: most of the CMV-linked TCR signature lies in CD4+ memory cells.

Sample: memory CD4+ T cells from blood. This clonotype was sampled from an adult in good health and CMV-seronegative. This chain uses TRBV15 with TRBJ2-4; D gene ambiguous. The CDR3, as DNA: TGTGCCACCAGCAGAGATTCCAGACTCGGCGGAGCCAAAAACATTCAGTACTTC. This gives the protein CATSRDSRLGGAKNIQYF. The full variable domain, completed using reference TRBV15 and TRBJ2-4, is DAMVIQNPRYQVTQFGKPVTLSCSQTLNHNVMYWYQQKSSQAPKLLFHYYDKDFNNEADTPDNFQSRRPNTSFCFLDIRSPGLGDTAMYLCATSRDSRLGGAKNIQYFGAGTRLSVL.